This TCR beta chain was identified during a study of control samples from healthy donors and cancer patients. The table came from immunoSEQ multiplex PCR; TCRdb's copy has only in-frame clones and leaves some out. The sample contains 95,000 to 150,000 clones, about nine tenths of which appear only once. V gave up 4 bases and J gave up 6 bases, with 21 bases separating them. CDR1 is SGHNT and CDR2 is YENEEA in the germline V gene. The CDR3 runs 16 residues. Sample: blood. The V call is TRBV11-3, the J call TRBJ1-2; D uncertain. The receptor comes from a man aged 35 to 55 in good health. CDR3 region: CASSSPVGQLFDGYTF. The CDR3 DNA reads TGTGCCAGCAGCTCGCCGGTTGGCCAGCTATTCGATGGCTACACCTTC.